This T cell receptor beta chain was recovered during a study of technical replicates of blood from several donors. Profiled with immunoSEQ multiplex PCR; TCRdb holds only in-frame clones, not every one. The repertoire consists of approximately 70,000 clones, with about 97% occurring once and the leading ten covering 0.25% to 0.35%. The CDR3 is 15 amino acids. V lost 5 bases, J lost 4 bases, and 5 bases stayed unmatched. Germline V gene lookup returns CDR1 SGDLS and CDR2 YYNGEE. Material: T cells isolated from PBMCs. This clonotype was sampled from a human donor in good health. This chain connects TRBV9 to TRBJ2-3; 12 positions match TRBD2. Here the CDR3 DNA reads TGTGCCAGCAGGGCCCTAGCGGGAGGGCCAGATACGCAGTATTTT. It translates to CASRALAGGPDTQYF.